Here is one TCR beta chain with its context. TCRdb's copy holds only in-frame clones and misses some; the assay was immunoSEQ multiplex PCR. The sample carries over 150,000 clones, about 85% recorded once. Germline V gives CDR1 SGHRS, CDR2 YFSETQ. V dropped 7 bases and J dropped 0; count of bases not matched to a gene: 3. CDR3 length: 14 residues. The data derive from a study of blood T cell repertoires in COVID-19. Looking at the study overall: In each case, the material was cDNA or gDNA derived from T cells, B-cell-depleted T cells, or PBMCs.

V gene TRBV5-1 combines with J gene TRBJ2-2, with 7 positions matching TRBD1. Sample: peripheral blood. The sequence was collected from an elderly man with COVID-19, enrolled during active disease. In DNA, the CDR3 is TGCGCCAGCCACAGGGGTGCGAACACCGGGGAGCTGTTTTTT. Amino acids: CASHRGANTGELFF.